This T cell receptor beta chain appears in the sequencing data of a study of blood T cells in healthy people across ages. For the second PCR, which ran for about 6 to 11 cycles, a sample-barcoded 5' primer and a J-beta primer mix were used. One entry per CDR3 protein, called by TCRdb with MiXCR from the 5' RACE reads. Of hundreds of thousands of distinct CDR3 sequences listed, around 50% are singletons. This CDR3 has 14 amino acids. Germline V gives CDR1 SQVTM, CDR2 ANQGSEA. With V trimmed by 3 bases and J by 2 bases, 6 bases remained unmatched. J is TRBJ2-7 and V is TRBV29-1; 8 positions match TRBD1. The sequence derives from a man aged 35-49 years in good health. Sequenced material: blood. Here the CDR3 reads CSVERETGAYEQYF. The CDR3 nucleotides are TGCAGCGTTGAGAGGGAGACAGGGGCCTACGAGCAGTACTTC.